This T cell receptor (beta chain) was profiled in a study of shared clonotypes between healthy human individuals. Study information: Participating donors consisted of a couple of women and a few men aged 18 to 49. Per-donor plates numbered three CD4 naive, three CD4 memory, two CD8 naive and one CD8 memory.

Whole-study findings and limits: Unshared clonotypes carried lower generation probabilities than those common to all four donors. Clonotype sharing levels among donors were expected to vary with sequencing depth.

TCRdb's copy holds only in-frame clones and misses some; the assay was immunoSEQ multiplex PCR. The sample consists of some 2 million clones, about 95% of them appearing once. Germline CDR1 and CDR2: MDHEN and SYDVKM. The CDR3 covers 15 residues. The V end lost 3 bases, the J end lost 6 bases, and 17 bases lay between the germline ends. Of note for this clone: The antigen is undetermined.

The source material was naive CD4+ T cells sorted from blood. The subset was: CD45RA+ positively selected. The chain uses TRBV28 and TRBJ1-1; a weak D match, TRBD1 (5 bases). The TCR originated in a man between 18 and 29 years old in good health. The CDR3 reads CASSLGNKGMPEAFF. The CDR3 bases are TGTGCCAGCAGTTTGGGCAATAAGGGGATGCCTGAAGCTTTCTTT.